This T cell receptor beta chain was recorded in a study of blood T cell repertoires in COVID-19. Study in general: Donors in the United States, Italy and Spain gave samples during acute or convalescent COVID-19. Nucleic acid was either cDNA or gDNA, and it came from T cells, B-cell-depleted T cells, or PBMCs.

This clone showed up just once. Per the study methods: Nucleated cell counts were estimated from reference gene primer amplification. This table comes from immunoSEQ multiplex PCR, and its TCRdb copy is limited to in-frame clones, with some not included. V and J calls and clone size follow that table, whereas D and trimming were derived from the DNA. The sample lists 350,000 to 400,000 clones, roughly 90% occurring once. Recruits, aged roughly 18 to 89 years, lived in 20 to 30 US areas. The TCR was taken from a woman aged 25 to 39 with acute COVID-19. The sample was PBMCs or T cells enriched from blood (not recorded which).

CDR3 DNA sequence: TGTGCCAGCAGTGATCCCGGGACTAGAACCAAAAGCACAGATACGCAGTATTTT. Amino acids: CASSDPGTRTKSTDTQYF. V gene TRBV25-1 combines with J gene TRBJ2-3; 8 bases agree with TRBD2. Germline V lookup: CDR1 MGHDK, CDR2 SYGVNS. The V and J ends lost 3 bases and 0 bases, in that order; junction bases with no gene match: 11. The CDR3 contains 18 residues.